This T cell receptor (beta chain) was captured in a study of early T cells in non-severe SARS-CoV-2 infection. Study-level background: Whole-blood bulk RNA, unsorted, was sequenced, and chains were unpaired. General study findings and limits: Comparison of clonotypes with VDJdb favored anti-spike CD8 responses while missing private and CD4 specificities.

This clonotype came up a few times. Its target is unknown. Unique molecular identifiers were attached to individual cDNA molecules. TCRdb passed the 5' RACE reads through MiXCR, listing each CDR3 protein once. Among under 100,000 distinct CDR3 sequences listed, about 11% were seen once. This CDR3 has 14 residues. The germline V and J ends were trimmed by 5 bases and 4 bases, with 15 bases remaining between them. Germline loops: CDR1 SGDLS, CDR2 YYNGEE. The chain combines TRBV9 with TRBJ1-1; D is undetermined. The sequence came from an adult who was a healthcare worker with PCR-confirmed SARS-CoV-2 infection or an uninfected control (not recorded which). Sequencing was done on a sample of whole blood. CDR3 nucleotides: TGTGCCAGCAGTGAACTCACTCGTGTCACTGAAGCTTTCTTT. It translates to CASSELTRVTEAFF.